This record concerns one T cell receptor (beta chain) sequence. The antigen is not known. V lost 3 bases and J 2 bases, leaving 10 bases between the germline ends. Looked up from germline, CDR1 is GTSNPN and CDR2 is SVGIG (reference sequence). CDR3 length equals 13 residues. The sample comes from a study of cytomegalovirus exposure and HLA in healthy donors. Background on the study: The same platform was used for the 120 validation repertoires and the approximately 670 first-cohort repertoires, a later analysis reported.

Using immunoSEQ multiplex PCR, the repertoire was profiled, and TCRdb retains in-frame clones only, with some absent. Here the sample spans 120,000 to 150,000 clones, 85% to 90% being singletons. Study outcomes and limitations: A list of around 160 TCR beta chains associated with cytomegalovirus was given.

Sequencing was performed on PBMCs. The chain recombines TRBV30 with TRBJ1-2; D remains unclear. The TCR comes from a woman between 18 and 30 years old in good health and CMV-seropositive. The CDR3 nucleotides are TGTGCCTGGAGGCCGCGTCTCAACTATGGCTACACCTTC. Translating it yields CAWRPRLNYGYTF.